The 30 T cell receptor beta chains below were found in one sample sequenced in a study of T cells in Graves' hyperthyroidism and ophthalmopathy (dated by TCRdb to about 2019). Library preparation used multiplex PCR. The data were produced on an Illumina HiSeq 2000. The TCR beta CDR3 regions were amplified from RNA transcripts. For the first round of RT-PCR on the TCR CDR3, the HTBI primer set was used together with the Qiagen OneStep RT-PCR kit. TCRdb trimmed public reads at Q25 via fastp, called clones via MiXCR and kept in-frame beta chains. Rows are combined by CDR3 protein, so each entry shows the most common genes and DNA. This sample gives roughly 350,000 distinct CDR3 sequences in total; roughly 15% of them show up just once. The ten biggest clones cover roughly 21% of the sample. The sample was blood. The receptors stem from a woman aged 30 to 39 with Graves' ophthalmopathy.

The DNA for the CDR3 is TGTGCCAGTAGTAAGACAGGGAGAAAGTACAATGAGCAGTTCTTC. This gives the protein CASSKTGRKYNEQFF. The rearrangement uses TRBV19 and TRBJ2-1, with TRBD1 matching over 7 bases. V lost 4 bases, J lost 4 bases, and 7 bases stayed unmatched. The CDR3 runs to 15 residues. Germline V gene sequence: CDR1 LNHDA, CDR2 SQIVND (reference sequence).

This clonotype was counted ten times or more. V gene TRBV2 combines with J gene TRBJ1-3, with no clear D. Germline V gene lookup returns CDR1 SNHLY and CDR2 FYNNEI. This CDR3 is built from 12 residues. Trimming left V 6 bases short and J 4 bases short, with 7 bases between. The CDR3: CASSRTGNTIYF. The CDR3 nucleotides read TGTGCCAGCAGCAGGACCGGAAACACCATATATTTT.

Ten or more counts support this clonotype. The chain carries TRBV28 and TRBJ1-6, with D possibly matching TRBD1 (5 bases). The V and J ends lost 6 bases and 9 bases respectively, with 12 bases between them. CDR1 MDHEN and CDR2 SYDVKM come from the germline V gene. This CDR3 comprises 13 residues. The CDR3 loop reads CASRTTGGSPLHF. The CDR3 DNA is TGTGCCAGCAGAACCACAGGAGGTTCACCCCTCCACTTT.

This clonotype was counted ten times or more. The CDR3 reads CSVLPVANEQFF. The CDR3 DNA reads as TGCAGCGTCCTTCCGGTTGCCAATGAGCAGTTCTTC. This chain links TRBV29-1 with TRBJ2-1; no clear D gene. There are 12 residues in the CDR3. Germline values: CDR1 SQVTM, CDR2 ANQGSEA. V was cut by 6 bases and J by 6 bases, with 12 bases left in between.

Many counts were recorded for this clonotype. This chain connects TRBV7-3 to TRBJ1-1, with TRBD1 identical over 7 bases. This CDR3 spans 14 amino acids. V shed 5 bases and J 7 bases; nucleotides not matched to a gene: 10. Per germline, CDR1 SGHTA and CDR2 FQGTGA. The CDR3 nucleotides are TGTGCCAGCAGCCCAAGGGGGCAGAGGGGTGAAGCTTTCTTT. Its protein product is CASSPRGQRGEAFF.

With regard to this clonotype: A much larger clone is a single base away; this may be a read error. J is TRBJ2-7 and V is TRBV20-1, with 8 bases matching TRBD1. Looked up from germline, CDR1 is DFQATT and CDR2 is SNEGSKA (reference sequence). The CDR3 has 15 residues. CDR3 in DNA: TGCAGTGCTAGAGGGAATTCAGGGGGCTCCGGCGAGCGGTACTTC. The encoded protein is CSARGNSGGSGERYF.

The sample holds many counts of this clonotype. One junction end does not reproduce the germline sequence, and a read error may be involved. The chain links TRBV2 to TRBJ2-1, with 8 bases aligning to TRBD2. CDR3 length: 13 amino acids. The V gene's germline CDR1 is SNHLY and CDR2 FYNNEI. This chain's CDR3 is CAGQTSEHNQQFF. The CDR3 DNA follows: TGTGCCGGGCAGACTAGCGAGCACAATCAGCAGTTCTTC.

Ten or more counts support this clonotype. The chain has TRBV20-1 and TRBJ1-2; the D is unclear. In germline, CDR1 is DFQATT, CDR2 SNEGSKA (reference sequence). The CDR3 spans 16 residues. Trimming took off 0 bases at V and 7 bases at J, with 21 bases between the two ends. CDR3 region: CSARDGRSMGSSGYTF. The CDR3 region has the DNA TGCAGTGCTAGAGACGGGAGGTCTATGGGTTCGAGTGGCTACACCTTC.

There are many counts of this clonotype. This chain uses TRBV7-9 with TRBJ1-5; D is uncertain. V was cut by 8 bases and J by 6 bases, with 23 bases left in between. CDR3 size: 16 residues. Germline values: CDR1 SEHNR, CDR2 FQNEAQ (reference sequence). CDR3 amino acids: CASVSPPGWEFQPQHF. In nucleotides, the CDR3 is TGTGCCAGCGTCTCACCTCCGGGGTGGGAGTTTCAGCCCCAGCATTTT.

J is TRBJ2-7 and V is TRBV5-4; D perhaps matches TRBD1 (6 bases). The V end was cut by 2 bases, the J end by 2 bases, with 14 bases between. This CDR3 spans 15 amino acids. Germline V gene sequence: CDR1 SGHNT, CDR2 YYREEE (reference sequence). The CDR3 reads CASSLPVGDTYEQYF. Written as DNA, the CDR3 is TGTGCCAGCAGCTTACCGGTAGGGGACACCTACGAGCAGTACTTC.

Many counts were recorded for this clonotype. The gene calls are TRBV4-2 and TRBJ2-2, with 13 bases fitting TRBD2. The CDR3 consists of 18 residues. The germline gives CDR1 LGHNA, CDR2 YNFKEQ. V dropped 4 bases and J dropped 0; count of bases not matched to a gene: 5. CDR3 in amino acids: CASSPSLAGGSNTGELFF. The CDR3 DNA sequence: TGTGCCAGCAGCCCCTCACTAGCGGGGGGGTCGAACACCGGGGAGCTGTTTTTT.

A word on this clonotype: This may stem from a read error, because a much larger clone lies one nucleotide away. Since no conserved phenylalanine or tryptophan closes the CDR3, a read error is the likely cause. The CDR3 region is CSWESSYNSPLHL. In nucleotides, the CDR3 is TGCAGCTGGGAGAGCTCCTATAATTCACCCCTCCACCTT. The chain combines TRBV20-1 with TRBJ1-6; no clear D. Germline CDR1 and CDR2: DFQATT and SNEGSKA (reference sequence). This CDR3 contains 13 residues.

This clonotype was observed many times. The V and J genes are TRBV28 and TRBJ2-7; D remains unclear. Germline CDR1 MDHEN, CDR2 SYDVKM. The ends were cut back, 2 bases at V and 4 bases at J, with 9 bases in the middle. This CDR3 spans 13 amino acids. Here the CDR3 reads CASSLTGKYEQYF. The CDR3 nucleotides are TGTGCCAGCAGTTTAACTGGAAAATACGAGCAGTACTTC.

This clonotype has only one observation. A read error may be the cause here, since a much bigger clone is one base away. This chain connects TRBV7-9 to TRBJ1-2, with D unresolved. Germline values: CDR1 SEHNR, CDR2 FQNEAQ (reference sequence). This CDR3 is built from 15 residues. V was clipped by 4 bases and J by 2 bases, with 14 bases between them. This CDR3 is CASSYDGIGNYGYTF. The CDR3 region has the DNA TGTGCCAGCAGCTACGACGGGATAGGGAACTATGGCTACACCTTC.

This clonotype was picked up many times. V usage is TRBV20-1 and J usage is TRBJ2-1, with 9 bases matching TRBD2. Trimming took 1 base from V and 4 from J; bases not matched to a gene: 11. This CDR3 has 17 amino acids. Germline CDR1 DFQATT, CDR2 SNEGSKA (reference sequence). This CDR3 is CSARVSSAGGGYNEQFF. The CDR3 DNA sequence: TGCAGTGCTAGAGTCTCGTCGGCGGGGGGGGGATACAATGAGCAGTTCTTC.

This clonotype was picked up many times. V is TRBV7-9 and J is TRBJ2-5; D is unresolved. Per germline, CDR1 SEHNR and CDR2 FQNEAQ (reference sequence). Trimming stripped 1 base from V and 2 bases from J, with 8 bases between. The CDR3 covers 14 residues. CDR3 region: CASSLVSVQETQYF. Written as DNA, the CDR3 is TGTGCCAGCAGCTTAGTGTCCGTACAAGAGACCCAGTACTTC.

The chain links TRBV5-4 to TRBJ2-7, with 8 bases fitting TRBD2. Germline V gives CDR1 SGHNT, CDR2 YYREEE (reference sequence). The CDR3 covers 21 residues. The trim removed 3 bases at V and 2 bases at J, leaving 25 bases unmatched. The CDR3: CASSSRGSVRASGRLAYEQYF. CDR3 DNA sequence: TGTGCCAGCAGCTCGCGGGGATCGGTCCGGGCTAGCGGGCGCCTAGCCTACGAGCAGTACTTC.

This clonotype was counted ten times or more. The rearrangement links TRBV12-5 to TRBJ2-7; TRBD2 aligns across 10 bases. Germline CDR1 reads LGHNT; CDR2 reads FRNRAP. Trimming cost V 6 bases and J 7 bases; bases outside gene matches: 9. This CDR3 has 14 amino acids. CDR3 DNA: TGTGCTAGTGGCCCTAGCGGGGGCCCCAGGGAGCAGTACTTC. Translated, it gives CASGPSGGPREQYF.

This clonotype has a count of ten or more. The chain is built from TRBV2 and TRBJ1-1; TRBD1 agrees at 10 bases. Looked up from germline, CDR1 is SNHLY and CDR2 is FYNNEI. CDR3 length: 17 amino acids. V lost 5 bases and J lost 7; bases outside the gene matches: 16. The CDR3 sequence is CASSRFRDRGMGSEAFF. DNA of the CDR3: TGTGCCAGCAGTCGTTTCCGGGACAGGGGTATGGGTAGTGAAGCTTTCTTT.

The chain recombines TRBV24-1 with TRBJ2-1, with D possibly matching TRBD1 (5 bases). The CDR3 contains 18 residues. Looked up from germline, CDR1 is KGHDR and CDR2 is SFDVKD. Trimming cost V 0 bases and J 0 bases, with 14 bases left between them. CDR3 sequence (DNA): TGTGCCACCAGTGATTTGCAGTCACAGGAGAGCTCCTACAATGAGCAGTTCTTC. Amino acids: CATSDLQSQESSYNEQFF.

As for this clonotype: A much larger clone is a single base away; this may be a read error. This CDR3 is CASISPSPSYGQYF. The CDR3 nucleotides are TGTGCCAGCATTTCGCCGTCTCCCTCCTACGGGCAGTACTTC. The chain joins TRBV2 to TRBJ2-7; D gene uncertain. CDR1 and CDR2 (germline): SNHLY, FYNNEI. CDR3 length equals 14 residues. The entire variable domain, with the rest obtained from reference TRBV2 and TRBJ2-7, is as follows: EPEVTQTPSHQVTQMGQEVILRCVPISNHLYFYWYRQILGQKVEFLVSFYNNEISEKSEIFDDQFSVERPDGSNFTLKIRSTKLEDSAMYFCASISPSPSYGQYFGPGTRLTVT.

The table lists this clonotype with many counts. This chain's CDR3 is CAISARGPANTEAFF. In DNA, the CDR3 is TGTGCCATCAGTGCCAGGGGCCCGGCGAACACTGAAGCTTTCTTT. This rearrangement joins TRBV10-3 to TRBJ1-1; maybe TRBD1 (6 bases). Germline loops: CDR1 ENHRY, CDR2 SYGVKD. CDR3 length: 15 residues. V shed 4 bases and J shed 1 base, with 13 bases lying between them.

This clonotype was seen many times. V usage is TRBV6-1 and J usage is TRBJ2-1; D remains ambiguous. The CDR3 spans 15 residues. Germline V gene sequence: CDR1 MNHNS, CDR2 SASEGT. V shed 6 bases and J shed 2 bases, with 14 bases lying between them. CDR3 sequence: CASSARVGAYNEQFF. CDR3 nucleotides: TGTGCCAGCAGCGCAAGGGTAGGAGCCTACAATGAGCAGTTCTTC.

This clonotype appeared many times. One end of the junction varies from germline; a read error may be responsible. The chain employs TRBV11-3 and TRBJ2-2, with a possible D match to TRBD2 (6 bases). Germline-derived CDR1 and CDR2 are SGHNT and YENEEA. The CDR3 has 16 residues. CDR3 in amino acids: CARSFLADTNTGELFF. CDR3 DNA sequence: TGTGCCCGCAGCTTCTTAGCGGACACGAACACCGGGGAGCTGTTTTTT.

This sequence joins TRBV5-1 and TRBJ2-3; D is undetermined. The J call is uncertain, as TRBJ1-5 better fits the DNA end. This CDR3 has 11 amino acids. Germline-derived CDR1 and CDR2 are SGHRS and YFSETQ. CDR3 amino acids: CASSSLDTQHF. Written as DNA, the CDR3 is TGCGCCAGCAGCTCCCTAGATACGCAGCATTTT.

This clonotype was seen a few times. J is TRBJ2-7 and V is TRBV4-1; D gene uncertain. V gave up 0 bases and J gave up 4 bases, with 16 bases separating them. The germline CDR1 and CDR2 sequences are MGHRA and YSYEKL. The CDR3 runs 16 residues. The CDR3 nucleotides read TGCGCCAGCAGCCAAGAGACCCTGTCAAAGGGATACGAGCAGTACTTC. Encoded protein: CASSQETLSKGYEQYF.

CDR3 loop: CASSPDRWGYTF. CDR3 DNA sequence: TGTGCCAGCAGTCCGGACAGATGGGGCTACACCTTC. The chain recombines TRBV27 with TRBJ1-2; TRBD1 might be the D (6 bases). This CDR3 has 12 amino acids. V lost 5 bases, J lost 8 bases, and 12 bases lay in between. The germline gives CDR1 MNHEY, CDR2 SMNVEV (reference sequence).

The chain uses TRBV19 and TRBJ1-3; unclear D gene. This CDR3 comprises 11 residues. V shed 9 bases and J shed 3 bases, with 6 bases lying between them. Germline V CDR1 and CDR2: LNHDA, SQIVND (reference sequence). The CDR3 DNA is TGTGCCAGGGACTTTGGAAACACCATATATTTT. It is translated as CARDFGNTIYF.

The rearrangement uses TRBV29-1 and TRBJ2-2, with TRBD2 matching over 9 bases. The ends lost 4 bases at V and 1 base at J; junction bases unmatched: 10. This CDR3 contains 17 residues. Germline assignment: CDR1 SQVTM and CDR2 ANQGSEA. The CDR3 reads CSVGLISGGMNTGELFF. The CDR3 DNA sequence: TGCAGCGTTGGTTTAATTAGCGGGGGCATGAACACCGGGGAGCTGTTTTTT.

This clonotype was seen ten or more times. The rearrangement links TRBV29-1 to TRBJ2-1; D remains ambiguous. The CDR3 runs to 14 residues. The V and J ends lost 7 bases and 0 bases respectively, with 13 bases between them. Germline CDR1 and CDR2: SQVTM and ANQGSEA. CDR3 sequence reads: CSAPTRSSYNEQFF. The CDR3 DNA reads as TGCAGCGCACCGACTCGAAGCTCCTACAATGAGCAGTTCTTC.